One and the same sample provided the 9 T cell receptor beta chains below, sequenced in a study of cytomegalovirus exposure and HLA in healthy donors. PCR involved 60 Vbeta and 13 Jbeta primers. Some clones are missing from TCRdb's copy, which holds only in-frame ones; the method was immunoSEQ multiplex PCR. The table shows 90,000 to 110,000 clones, with 81% occurring only once. Sequences were obtained from PBMCs. Receptors were obtained from a woman in her thirties in good health and CMV-seronegative.

V and J are TRBV2 and TRBJ2-1; possibly TRBD2 for D (6 bases). The CDR3 has 16 amino acids. Germline V gives CDR1 SNHLY, CDR2 FYNNEI. Trimming pared 4 bases from V and 0 bases from J, leaving 13 bases between. The DNA of the CDR3 is TGTGCCAGCAGTGCCCTTGCGGGATACTCCTACAATGAGCAGTTCTTC. This gives the protein CASSALAGYSYNEQFF.

CDR3 sequence (DNA): TGTGCCAGTAGGACGGGAGGACTAGAACGCTCCTACAATGAGCAGTTCTTC. Translating it yields CASRTGGLERSYNEQFF. This chain connects TRBV19 to TRBJ2-1, with 7 bases aligning to TRBD2. CDR3 length: 17 residues. Trimming cost V 6 bases and J 0 bases; bases outside gene matches: 11. Per the germline V gene, CDR1 is LNHDA and CDR2 is SQIVND (reference sequence).

CDR3 region: CASSTGTGPNEKLFF. The CDR3 bases are TGTGCCAGTAGTACCGGGACAGGGCCTAATGAAAAACTGTTTTTT. The chain carries TRBV19 and TRBJ1-4; 9 nucleotides align to TRBD1. Unmatched junction bases numbered 3, after V lost 4 bases and J lost 3 bases. Germline V lookup: CDR1 LNHDA, CDR2 SQIVND (reference sequence). This CDR3 has 15 residues.

This chain links TRBV4-3 with TRBJ1-2, with 8 bases fitting TRBD1. This CDR3 has 14 residues. V dropped 3 bases and J dropped 6; count of bases not matched to a gene: 6. CDR1 is LGHNA and CDR2 is YSLEER in the germline V gene. In nucleotides, the CDR3 is TGCGCCAGCAGCCAGGCTAGGACAGGGCATGGCTACACCTTC. Its protein product is CASSQARTGHGYTF.

This clone was seen a handful of times. The chain employs TRBV19 and TRBJ2-7; no definite D call. CDR1 and CDR2 (germline): LNHDA, SQIVND (reference sequence). V was trimmed by 4 bases and J by 3 bases, leaving 10 bases between them. The CDR3 is 13 residues long. The CDR3 coding sequence is TGTGCCAGTAGTAAAAACAACCTCTACGAGCAGTACTTC. Translation gives CASSKNNLYEQYF.

This rearrangement joins TRBV5-1 to TRBJ2-1; D not certain. This CDR3 is 11 amino acids long. Germline assignment: CDR1 SGHRS and CDR2 YFSETQ. V shed 4 bases and J shed 6 bases, with 5 bases lying between them. The CDR3 spells CASSTVNEQFF. The CDR3 nucleotides are TGCGCCAGCAGCACGGTCAATGAGCAGTTCTTC.

The J gene is TRBJ2-3, the V gene TRBV9; no clear D. V dropped 0 bases and J dropped 2 bases, with 7 bases sitting between them. There are 14 residues in the CDR3. Germline CDR1 SGDLS, CDR2 YYNGEE. CDR3 sequence reads: CASSVGWATDTQYF. CDR3 DNA sequence: TGTGCCAGCAGCGTAGGTTGGGCCACAGATACGCAGTATTTT.

The gene calls are TRBV5-5 and TRBJ1-5; D is uncertain. V shed 2 bases and J shed 3 bases, with 15 bases lying between them. The length of the CDR3 is 16 residues. Germline CDR1 and CDR2: SGHKS and YYEKEE (reference sequence). CDR3 region: CASSFGSSSPNQPQHF. As DNA, the CDR3 is TGTGCCAGCAGCTTTGGGAGTTCTTCGCCCAATCAGCCCCAGCATTTT.

The J gene is TRBJ1-1, the V gene TRBV5-1; tentative D call: TRBD1 (6 bases). The germline V and J ends were trimmed by 4 bases and 4 bases, with 17 bases remaining between them. This CDR3 comprises 15 residues. CDR1 is SGHRS and CDR2 is YFSETQ in the germline V gene. In DNA form, the CDR3 reads TGCGCCAGCAGCATCAAAGGGGGTGGAGGCACTGAAGCTTTCTTT. This encodes CASSIKGGGGTEAFF.